Presented here are 21 T cell receptor beta chains from one specimen sequenced in a study of cytomegalovirus exposure and HLA in healthy donors. 60 Vbeta and 13 Jbeta primers were used in PCR. Assay used: immunoSEQ multiplex PCR; TCRdb lists only in-frame clones, some missing. The sample holds 180,000 or so clones, roughly 9.4% seen once. Material for sequencing was PBMCs. Every receptor here comes from a woman between 25 and 40 years old in good health and CMV-seropositive.

This clone was counted a few times. The chain uses TRBV7-3 and TRBJ1-1; TRBD1 matches at 9 bases. Per germline, CDR1 SGHTA and CDR2 FQGTGA. The CDR3 totals 15 residues. Trimming cost V 0 bases and J 3 bases; bases outside gene matches: 2. The CDR3 DNA reads TGTGCCAGCAGCTTAACAAGGACAGGGGACACTGAAGCTTTCTTT. It specifies CASSLTRTGDTEAFF.

This clone was counted between two and nine times. The genes are TRBV27 and TRBJ2-7; D is perhaps TRBD1 (6 bases). The CDR3 loop spans 14 amino acids. CDR1 is MNHEY and CDR2 is SMNVEV in the germline V gene (reference sequence). V lost 3 bases and J lost 4, with 13 bases in between. The DNA of the CDR3 is TGTGCCAGCAGTTTTCGGACAGCCTCTTACGAGCAGTACTTC. Amino acid sequence: CASSFRTASYEQYF.

This clone was observed once. The chain employs TRBV18 and TRBJ1-1; D unclear. The CDR3 is 15 residues long. CDR1 and CDR2 from the germline V gene are KGHSH and LQKENI. V was clipped by 3 bases and J by 0 bases, with 11 bases between them. This CDR3 is CASSPLREVNTEAFF. The CDR3 DNA sequence: TGTGCCAGCTCACCTCTGAGGGAGGTGAACACTGAAGCTTTCTTT.

This clone showed up just a few times. This chain links TRBV4-1 with TRBJ2-7, with TRBD2 identical over 11 bases. This CDR3 is 16 amino acids long. Germline-derived CDR1 and CDR2 are MGHRA and YSYEKL. V shed 4 bases, J shed 6 bases, and the junction held 11 bases outside the gene matches. CDR3: CASSRLAGGPLGEQYF. Here the CDR3 DNA reads TGCGCCAGCAGCCGTTTAGCGGGAGGGCCCCTAGGCGAGCAGTACTTC.

This clone has a handful of counts. The genes are TRBV10-2 and TRBJ2-1; a possible D gene is TRBD2 (6 bases). The germline V gene encodes CDR1 WSHSY and CDR2 SAAADI. The CDR3 spans 14 residues. V was pared by 8 bases and J by 0 bases, with 11 bases between. CDR3 sequence (DNA): TGCGCCAGCCTAGAGGGACTCTCCTACAATGAGCAGTTCTTC. Residues: CASLEGLSYNEQFF.

The chain employs TRBV29-1 and TRBJ2-1; 7 bases match TRBD2. From germline, CDR1 is SQVTM and CDR2 ANQGSEA. The CDR3 contains 10 residues. Trimming cost V 4 bases and J 9 bases; bases outside gene matches: 0. The CDR3: CSVGGGEQFF. The CDR3 coding sequence is TGCAGCGTTGGCGGGGGTGAGCAGTTCTTC.

This clone has just a few counts. The chain links TRBV2 to TRBJ2-7; unclear D gene. The germline CDR1 and CDR2 sequences are SNHLY and FYNNEI. V was shortened by 5 bases and J by 2 bases, with 4 bases between the two germline ends. This CDR3 spans 11 amino acids. DNA of the CDR3: TGTGCCAGCAGTCTAGCCTACGAGCAGTACTTC. It codes for CASSLAYEQYF.

V is TRBV2 and J is TRBJ2-7; 9 bases are a match to TRBD2. The CDR3 runs 15 residues. The trim removed 8 bases at V and 5 bases at J, leaving 13 bases unmatched. The V gene's germline CDR1 is SNHLY and CDR2 FYNNEI. The CDR3 reads CASRIAGARRHEQYF. CDR3 nucleotides: TGTGCCAGCCGGATAGCGGGAGCCCGACGTCACGAGCAGTACTTC.

The chain recombines TRBV7-9 with TRBJ1-5; 10 bases agree with TRBD1. The CDR3 sequence is 14 residues long. The germline CDR1 and CDR2 sequences are SEHNR and FQNEAQ (reference sequence). Unmatched junction bases numbered 4, after V lost 5 bases and J lost 6 bases. CDR3 loop: CASSRTGGSQPQHF. The CDR3 DNA reads TGTGCCAGCAGCCGGACAGGGGGGAGTCAGCCCCAGCATTTT.

This clone has more than one count but fewer than ten. The chain carries TRBV7-9 and TRBJ2-3, with 10 bases lining up with TRBD2. CDR3 length equals 18 residues. Per germline, CDR1 SEHNR and CDR2 FQNEAQ (reference sequence). Unmatched junction bases numbered 11, after V lost 5 bases and J lost 0 bases. The CDR3 DNA is TGTGCCAGCAGCCACGGTCTAGCGGGGGCAGCTAGCACAGATACGCAGTATTTT. Translated, it gives CASSHGLAGAASTDTQYF.

V and J are TRBV7-2 and TRBJ2-2; D not resolved. The germline CDR1 and CDR2 sequences are SGHTA and FQGNSA. CDR3 length equals 14 residues. The V gene lost 1 base and the J gene lost 4 bases, with 7 bases spanning the gap. CDR3 sequence reads: CASSLGLGTGELFF. The CDR3 region has the DNA TGTGCCAGCAGCTTAGGCCTAGGCACCGGGGAGCTGTTTTTT.

In its sample, this clone was seen a few times. The V and J genes are TRBV6-6 and TRBJ2-7, with 11 bases aligning to TRBD1. Germline trimming cut 5 bases from V and 7 bases from J; bases unmatched to any gene: 13. This CDR3 contains 16 residues. Germline loops: CDR1 MNHNY, CDR2 SVGAGI (reference sequence). CDR3 DNA sequence: TGTGCCAGCAGTAGAGCTACCGGACAGGGGGCAGGGGAGCAGTACTTC. It encodes CASSRATGQGAGEQYF.

This clone was picked up a small number of times. This sequence joins TRBV5-1 and TRBJ2-7; 15 bases map to TRBD2. Trimming cost V 7 bases and J 5 bases; bases outside gene matches: 10. This CDR3 has 16 amino acids. Germline V lookup: CDR1 SGHRS, CDR2 YFSETQ. The CDR3 DNA reads as TGCGCCAGCGGAACGGGACTAGCGGGAGGAACCCACGAGCAGTACTTC. It translates to CASGTGLAGGTHEQYF.

V is TRBV27 and J is TRBJ2-5, with 9 bases matching TRBD1. Germline CDR1 is MNHEY and CDR2 is SMNVEV (reference sequence). This CDR3 has 15 amino acids. J gave up 4 bases and V 9 bases, and 12 bases lay outside the gene matches. The CDR3 reads CASKRGQGSGETQYF. The CDR3 coding sequence is TGTGCCAGTAAGAGGGGACAGGGTTCTGGAGAGACCCAGTACTTC.

The rearrangement uses TRBV27 and TRBJ2-1; 11 nucleotides align to TRBD2. The germline V gene has CDR1 MNHEY and CDR2 SMNVEV (reference sequence). The CDR3 is made up of 20 amino acids. The V gene end was trimmed by 4 bases and the J gene end by 5 bases; junction bases not matched to a gene: 19. The CDR3 region has the DNA TGTGCCAGCAGTTCGGAACTGGGACTAGCGGCGACCGATGGGAACAATGAGCAGTTCTTC. This sequence encodes CASSSELGLAATDGNNEQFF.

This clone was seen more than once but under ten times. The CDR3 protein is CASSSGQGSPQYF. As DNA, the CDR3 is TGTGCCAGCAGTTCCGGACAGGGAAGCCCGCAGTATTTT. V gene TRBV7-9 combines with J gene TRBJ2-3, with 8 bases fitting TRBD1. The CDR3 runs to 13 residues. Germline CDR1 SEHNR, CDR2 FQNEAQ (reference sequence). J was trimmed by 10 bases and V by 6 bases; bases with no gene match: 9.

The chain uses TRBV5-1 and TRBJ1-4, with a weak D call TRBD1 (6 bases). CDR1 is SGHRS and CDR2 is YFSETQ in the germline V gene. With 2 bases removed from V and 7 bases from J, the gap between germline ends came to 9 bases. The CDR3 runs to 13 residues. The CDR3 loop reads CASSLNRAEKLFF. Written as DNA, the CDR3 is TGCGCCAGCAGCTTAAACAGGGCTGAAAAACTGTTTTTT.

J is TRBJ1-2 and V is TRBV19; no reliable D call. This CDR3 has 12 amino acids. V dropped 7 bases and J dropped 8 bases, with 14 bases sitting between them. Germline-derived CDR1 and CDR2 are LNHDA and SQIVND (reference sequence). In nucleotides, the CDR3 is TGTGCCAGTACAATCGGGGTTCAAGGCTACACCTTC. As protein: CASTIGVQGYTF. Using reference TRBV19 and TRBJ1-2 for the parts outside the CDR3, the full variable domain is DGGITQSPKYLFRKEGQNVTLSCEQNLNHDAMYWYRQDPGQGLRLIYYSQIVNDFQKGDIAEGYSVSREKKESFPLTVTSAQKNPTAFYLCASTIGVQGYTFGSGTRLTVV.

The rearrangement uses TRBV19 and TRBJ2-2, with TRBD2 matching 13 bases. From germline, CDR1 is LNHDA and CDR2 SQIVND (reference sequence). The ends lost 5 bases at V and 4 bases at J; junction bases unmatched: 10. The CDR3 runs to 18 residues. The CDR3 protein is CASSPTSGRFGVTGELFF. The CDR3 DNA reads as TGTGCCAGTAGTCCGACTAGCGGGAGGTTCGGTGTCACCGGGGAGCTGTTTTTT.

CDR3 bases: TGTGCCAGCTCAGCCGGGAGCTCCTACAATGAGCAGTTCTTC. It yields the protein CASSAGSSYNEQFF. This chain links TRBV18 with TRBJ2-1, with D maybe TRBD2 (6 bases). The CDR3 length is 14 residues. V was shortened by 5 bases and J by 0 bases, with 8 bases between the two germline ends. Germline lookup yields CDR1 KGHSH and CDR2 LQKENI.

This rearrangement joins TRBV10-3 to TRBJ1-3, with D hard to call. Deletions cut 3 bases from V and 0 bases from J, with 9 bases between. Germline lookup yields CDR1 ENHRY and CDR2 SYGVKD. This CDR3 is built from 15 residues. The CDR3 bases are TGTGCCATCAGTGACCCGACATTCTCTGGAAACACCATATATTTT. Protein product: CAISDPTFSGNTIYF.